Described below is a single TCR beta chain sequence and its context. What it binds is unknown. This record belongs to a study of shared clonotypes between healthy human individuals. For the study at large: Each donor had three CD4 naive, three CD4 memory, two CD8 naive and one CD8 memory plate. Broader study findings: Relative to memory subsets, naive subsets generally showed larger estimated richness. When compared with the clonotypes that were shared by all four sorted-subset donors, the non-shared clonotypes turned out to have lower generation probabilities.

The authors ran the assay at deep level. Only in-frame clones appear in the TCRdb table, and some are missing; sequencing was by immunoSEQ multiplex PCR. The sample has 1,400,000 or so clones, around 98.5% seen once. The germline CDR1 and CDR2 sequences are SNHLY and FYNNEI. This CDR3 has 15 amino acids. The J segment lost 6 bases and the V segment lost 4 bases, leaving 12 bases of the junction unmatched. The chain employs TRBV2 and TRBJ2-7, with 7 bases fitting TRBD1. Sequenced sample: naive CD4+ T cells sorted from blood. The subset is: CD45RA+ positively selected. The source is a man in his thirties or forties in good health. The chain's CDR3 is CASSAPPRGLGEQYF. CDR3 coding DNA: TGTGCCAGCAGTGCCCCGCCGAGGGGGCTAGGCGAGCAGTACTTC.